This TCR beta chain was profiled in a study of cytomegalovirus exposure and HLA in healthy donors. Notes on the study in general: The study reported that TCR beta sequences accurately predicted HLA-A and HLA-B alleles in most subjects. In a later analysis, common viral pathogens appeared linked to several of the most significant clusters.

A word on this clone: Its cognate antigen is unknown.

All donors participated as healthy donors of bone marrow. Nominally healthy donors were sampled, though unrecorded immune exposures were likely. The PCR contained 60 Vbeta and 13 Jbeta primers. Measured with immunoSEQ multiplex PCR; TCRdb has only the in-frame clones, and not every one. The repertoire has fewer than 110,000 clones, about 72% of them found once; the top ten carry less than 2.5%. Germline CDR1 LNHNV, CDR2 YYDKDF (reference sequence). CDR3 size: 13 residues. V lost 5 bases to trimming and J lost 9 bases, with 14 bases between them. The chain couples TRBV15 to TRBJ2-1; the D is unclear. The origin of this receptor is a man aged 18 to 29 in good health and CMV-seronegative. Source material: PBMCs. The CDR3 DNA follows: TGTGCCACCAGCGTTGTCATCTCGGGTGAGCAGTTCTTC. Translation: CATSVVISGEQFF.